These T cell receptor beta chains were read from a single sample in a study of blood T cell repertoires in COVID-19. Method: immunoSEQ multiplex PCR; TCRdb's copy keeps in-frame clones and lacks some. The sample has roughly 130,000 clones, about 80% seen once. Sequencing was carried out using peripheral blood. The receptor source for this set is a woman of 80 years or more with acute or convalescent COVID-19. CDR3s include the opening cysteine and the closing phenylalanine or tryptophan. D genes are given only for firm matches. Only some rows state a clone size, as once, few, many or a class for expanded clones.

TRBJ1-5 few . TRBV28 TGTGCCAGCAGTTTATTAGGGGCACAGGGTATAAATCAGCCCCAGCATTTT CASSLLGAQGINQPQHF
TRBJ2-7 . TRBD2 TRBV3-1/TRBV3-2 TGTGCCAGCAGCCAACGCGCGGGGGGAAACTACGAGCAGTACTTC CASSQRAGGNYEQYF
TRBJ1-5 . . TRBV3-1/TRBV3-2 TGTGCCAGCAGCCTACAAGCGACGTACTCTCAGCCCCAGCATTTT CASSLQATYSQPQHF
TRBJ1-5 . . TRBV12-3/TRBV12-4 TGTGCCAGCAGGCGACAGTGGAATCAGCCCCAGCATTTT CASRRQWNQPQHF
TRBJ1-2 few . TRBV10-3 TGTGCCATCAGTGAGGGCGCCAGCGGAATAAACTATGGCTACACCTTC CAISEGASGINYGYTF
TRBJ2-1 . . TRBV9 TGTGCCAGCAGCGTGACGACAGGCTCCTACAATGAGCAGTTCTTC CASSVTTGSYNEQFF
TRBJ2-5 . TRBD2 TRBV30 TGTGCCTGGAGTTGGGGGGGTGGGCGCGAAGAGACCCAGTACTTC CAWSWGGGREETQYF
TRBJ2-3 . TRBD2 TRBV7-9 TGTGCCAGCAGCATTCTAGCGGGGGGAGGGCCAGATACGCAGTATTTT CASSILAGGGPDTQYF
TRBJ2-3 . . TRBV11-2 TGTGCCAGCAGCTTAGACGGCACAGATACGCAGTATTTT CASSLDGTDTQYF
TRBJ1-2 . . TRBV7-9 TGTGCCAGCAGTAGCTTTACTAACTATGGCTACACCTTC CASSSFTNYGYTF
TRBJ1-5 . . TRBV9 TGTGCCAGCAGCCCCGGAGCCAATAGCAATCAGCCCCAGCATTTT CASSPGANSNQPQHF
TRBJ2-3 . TRBD1 TRBV2 TGTGCCAGCGGTGCCGGGACAGGGGAAGATACGCAGTATTTT CASGAGTGEDTQYF
TRBJ1-2 . . TRBV21-1 TGTGCCAGCATACGGACAGGGATTGTTTTTGGCTACACCTTC CASIRTGIVFGYTF
TRBJ2-5 . TRBD2 TRBV14 TGTGCCAGCAGCCAAGCTCGCCCCCGGACTAGCGGCCTTCACTTC CASSQARPRTSGLHF
TRBJ1-2 few . TRBV7-9 TGTGCCAGCAGCCCGGACACCACCAACTATGGCTACACCTTC CASSPDTTNYGYTF
TRBJ2-5 . . TRBV4-1 TGCGCCAGCAGCCAACTAACAGGGACCCAAGAGACCCAGTACTTC CASSQLTGTQETQYF
TRBJ1-2 once . TRBV25-1 TGTGCCAGCAGTTTAAAGGGGGGGCTCGACTATGGCTACACCTTC CASSLKGGLDYGYTF
TRBJ2-3 once . TRBV10-3 TGTGCCACCTCAATAAAACAAGGCACAGATACGCAGTATTTT CATSIKQGTDTQYF
TRBJ2-1 few . TRBV5-6 TGTGCCAGCAGCCCCGGAGGGAGAGAGCAGTTCTTC CASSPGGREQFF
TRBJ1-2 . . TRBV6-5 TGTGCCAGCAGTTACGGTCAGGGGCTCGATGGCTACACCTTC CASSYGQGLDGYTF
TRBJ1-4 . . TRBV3-1/TRBV3-2 TGTGCCAGCAGCCAAGAGGCGGAGGGGTACGAAAAACTGTTTTTT CASSQEAEGYEKLFF
TRBJ2-7 . TRBD1 TRBV4-1 TGCGCCAGCAGCCAAGTCCACGGGACAGGGGGCGCAGGGCAGTACTTC CASSQVHGTGGAGQYF
TRBJ2-4 . TRBD2 TRBV12-5 TGTGCTAGTGGCCATAGCGGGGCCGCCAAAAACATTCAGTACTTC CASGHSGAAKNIQYF